The rows below give T cell receptor beta chains drawn from one sample of a study of T cell repertoires in cytomegalovirus infection. From the reads, TCRdb called clonotypes with MiXCR, one entry per CDR3 protein. The repertoire consists of 300,000 to 400,000 distinct CDR3 sequences, with around 25% occurring once and the leading ten covering 10% to 15%. These receptors lack a known antigen. Sequenced here: cultured PBMCs, sampled from culture after CMV antigen stimulation. These receptors came from a human donor in good health (CMV status not recorded). Some clones in this sample may be carry-over from other donors' samples. Each CDR3 is given with its conserved first and last residue. A D gene is named only where the DNA matches it firmly. Rows may omit the clone size; those that give it use once, few, many or a size class.

>many|.|TRBV6-2/TRBV6-3|TRBJ2-6
TGTGCCAGCAGTTACATTGGTACCTCTGGGGCCAACGTCCTGACTTTC
CASSYIGTSGANVLTF
>few|TRBD1|TRBV20-1|TRBJ1-2
TGCAGTGCCCTTGGGACAGGGTATGGCTACACCTTC
CSALGTGYGYTF
>many|.|TRBV7-2|TRBJ1-2
TGTGCCAGCAGCTTCAGAGACAACTATGGCTACACCTTC
CASSFRDNYGYTF
>.|.|TRBV20-1|TRBJ1-3
TGCAGTGCCGGATACAGGAACTCTGGAAACACCATATATTTT
CSAGYRNSGNTIYF
>.|TRBD2|TRBV24-1|TRBJ2-1
TGTGCCACCAGTGATTTGTGGGGAGGGGAGCAGTTCTTC
CATSDLWGGEQFF
>.|TRBD1|TRBV7-2|TRBJ2-5
TGTGCCAGCAGCCGCACAGGGGTTCAAGAGACCCAGTACTTC
CASSRTGVQETQYF
>many|.|TRBV7-2|TRBJ2-3
TGTGCCAGCAGAGTCCTTAGCGTTGATACGCAGTATTTT
CASRVLSVDTQYF
>.|TRBD2|TRBV6-6|TRBJ2-1
TGTGCCAGCAATCTAGCGGGAGGGCCGGGGGAGCAGTTCTTC
CASNLAGGPGEQFF
>.|TRBD1|TRBV28|TRBJ1-2
TGTGCCAGCACTACCGACAGGGCGGAGGGCTACACCTTC
CASTTDRAEGYTF
>.|TRBD2|TRBV20-1|TRBJ2-1
TGCAGTGCTAGAGCAACTAGCGGAGTCGATGAGCAGTTCTTC
CSARATSGVDEQFF
>many|.|TRBV7-2|TRBJ2-7
TGTGCCAGCAGCTTTGCGCAGGGAGACGAGCAGTACTTC
CASSFAQGDEQYF
>few|TRBD1|TRBV19|TRBJ1-2
TGTGCCAGTAAATGGACAGGGAGGTATGGCTACACCTTC
CASKWTGRYGYTF
>.|TRBD2|TRBV6-2/TRBV6-3|TRBJ2-1
TGTGCCAGCAGTTCAAAAGCGGGAGTTCTCTCCTACAATGAGCAGTTCTTC
CASSSKAGVLSYNEQFF
>.|.|TRBV28|TRBJ1-2
TGTGCCAGCAGTTCATCGGGACATTTGATATATGGCTACACCTTC
CASSSSGHLIYGYTF
>many|TRBD2|TRBV7-2|TRBJ2-3
TGTGCCAGCAGCCCCTTGGGGGGGGAGATAGCAGATACGCAGTATTTT
CASSPLGGEIADTQYF
>few|TRBD1|TRBV6-2/TRBV6-3|TRBJ1-2
TGTGCCAGCACCGGGACAGGGGTTAACTATGGCTACACCTTC
CASTGTGVNYGYTF
>few|TRBD1|TRBV2|TRBJ2-3
TGTGCCAGCACCTGGGACAGCCGCACAGATACGCAGTATTTT
CASTWDSRTDTQYF
>few|.|TRBV20-1|TRBJ2-7
TGCAGTGCTAGTGGGACGACGACCTACGAGCAGTACTTC
CSASGTTTYEQYF
>.|.|TRBV6-5|TRBJ1-2
TGTGCCAGCAGCTTGGAGATTGGGTATGGCTACACCTTC
CASSLEIGYGYTF
>.|.|TRBV24-1|TRBJ1-5
TGTGCCACCAGTCAGGGTAGCAATCAGCCCCAGCATTTT
CATSQGSNQPQHF
>.|.|TRBV28|TRBJ2-2
TGTGCCAGCAGTCCGAACAGGGGAGGCGCCGGGGAGCTGTTTTTT
CASSPNRGGAGELFF
>.|TRBD2|TRBV7-3|TRBJ2-3
TGTGCCAGCAGCCCGCCCCCTAGACTAGCGGGAGCCAGCACAGATACGCAGTATTTT
CASSPPPRLAGASTDTQYF
>.|.|TRBV19|TRBJ1-1
TGTGCCAGCCTCGGCAGGGAGGGCACTGAAGCTTTCTTT
CASLGREGTEAFF
>.|.|TRBV10-3|TRBJ2-7
TGTGCCATCAGTGAGTCTACTTCCTACGAGCAGTACTTC
CAISESTSYEQYF
>few|.|TRBV24-1|TRBJ2-1
TGTGCCACCAGTGATTTATCGGGAGTCTCCTACAATGAGCAGTTCTTC
CATSDLSGVSYNEQFF
>.|.|TRBV2|TRBJ1-1
TGTGCCAGCAGGGGAACGGGGAACACTGAAGCTTTCTTT
CASRGTGNTEAFF
>.|.|TRBV11-2|TRBJ2-2
TGTGCCAGTATTAGGTCTAGGCAGGAGCACACCGGGGAGCTGTTTTTT
CASIRSRQEHTGELFF
>.|.|TRBV7-9|TRBJ1-1
TGTGCCAGCAGCTTAGTAGGCGCGGGGGTATCTGGGAACACTGAAGCTTTCTTT
CASSLVGAGVSGNTEAFF
>.|.|TRBV28|TRBJ2-1
TGTGCCAGCACCACGGTACTTAGTTACAATGAGCAGTTCTTC
CASTTVLSYNEQFF
>.|TRBD1|TRBV6-2/TRBV6-3|TRBJ2-1
TGTGCCAGCAGTTACCTCCCCGGGACAGGGGTATCGAATGAGCAGTTCTTC
CASSYLPGTGVSNEQFF
>many|TRBD1|TRBV7-2|TRBJ1-5
TGTGCCAGCAGCTCCGGGACAGGGGCCGGGAGCAATCAGCCCCAGCATTTT
CASSSGTGAGSNQPQHF
>.|.|TRBV7-2|TRBJ2-3
TGTGCCAGCAGCCCGGGACTTAACACAGATACGCAGTATTTT
CASSPGLNTDTQYF
>.|TRBD1|TRBV7-9|TRBJ2-2
TGTGCCAGCAGCGCGAGACAGGGGGAGCTAACCGGGGAGCTGTTTTTT
CASSARQGELTGELFF
>.|TRBD2|TRBV5-1|TRBJ2-3
TGCGCCAGCAGCTCAGGGACTAGCGGGAGGGCCAGGGATACGCAGTATTTT
CASSSGTSGRARDTQYF
>few|.|TRBV29-1|TRBJ2-5
TGCAGCGTTGTAGGGGGGGTTCAAGAGACCCAGTACTTC
CSVVGGVQETQYF
>.|TRBD1|TRBV29-1|TRBJ2-5
TGCAGCGTTGAACGACAGGGAGAGACCCAGTACTTC
CSVERQGETQYF
>.|.|TRBV28|TRBJ1-6
TGTGCCAGCAGTTTGTCAGGGAGCTCCTATAATTCACCCCTCCACTTT
CASSLSGSSYNSPLHF
>many|TRBD2|TRBV6-1|TRBJ2-2
TGTGCCAGCAGTCCACCGGGACTAGTAACTGGGGAGCTGTTTTTT
CASSPPGLVTGELFF
>.|TRBD1|TRBV10-3|TRBJ2-6
TGTGCCATCAGTGAGAGAGGACAGGGCTCGGCCAACGTCCTGACTTTC
CAISERGQGSANVLTF
>few|.|TRBV4-3|TRBJ2-1
TGCGCCAGCAGCCAAGCCGGGACGGGCCGCGATGAGCAGTTCTTC
CASSQAGTGRDEQFF
>.|.|TRBV29-1|TRBJ2-2
TGCAGCGTTGAAGTATTCGCGGGGAACACCGGGGAGCTGTTTTTT
CSVEVFAGNTGELFF
>.|.|TRBV20-1|TRBJ2-2
TGCAGTGCATGGGCAGCCGAATCGAACACCGGGGAGCTGTTTTTT
CSAWAAESNTGELFF
>.|.|TRBV10-3|TRBJ2-3
TGTGCCATCAGTGAGTTCCGGGGGCGGACAGATACGCAGTATTTT
CAISEFRGRTDTQYF
>few|.|TRBV2|TRBJ2-7
TGTGCCAGCAGTGAAGAATTAGGACAGCTCTCCTACGAGCAGTACTTC
CASSEELGQLSYEQYF
>many|.|TRBV7-2|TRBJ2-1
TGTGCCAGCAGCTTCTACCCCGAAGGGATCTACAATGAGCAGTTCTTC
CASSFYPEGIYNEQFF
>.|.|TRBV28|TRBJ2-1
TGTGCCAGCCTCCCTACCGGGGCTCGGGCTGAGCAGTTCTTC
CASLPTGARAEQFF
>.|.|TRBV7-9|TRBJ2-2
TGTGCCAGCAGCCGATCCGAAACTAGAACCGGGGAGCTGTTTTTT
CASSRSETRTGELFF
>.|.|TRBV7-6|TRBJ2-7
TGTGCCAGCGAGCCTCCAGTCGTTGCGAACAGGGTGGCCTACGAGCAGTACTTC
CASEPPVVANRVAYEQYF
>few|TRBD1|TRBV12-3/TRBV12-4|TRBJ1-2
TGTGCCGTTACATACAGGGGATCCTATGGCTACACCTTC
CAVTYRGSYGYTF
>.|.|TRBV6-6|TRBJ2-3
TGTGCCAGCAGTTACCCACCTCGGGATACGCAGTATTTT
CASSYPPRDTQYF
>.|.|TRBV9|TRBJ2-3
TGTGCCAGCAGCGTAGCCCCGCACACCCCTACGCAGTATTTT
CASSVAPHTPTQYF
>many|TRBD2|TRBV7-3|TRBJ2-7
TGTGCCAGCAGGTTCGCGGGAGCCAACGAGCAGTACTTC
CASRFAGANEQYF
>few|.|TRBV4-3|TRBJ2-2
TGCGCCAGCAGCCAAGAAGAGGGCAGGGCATTGAACACCGGGGAGCTGTTTTTT
CASSQEEGRALNTGELFF